This T cell receptor (beta chain) was sequenced for a study of cytomegalovirus exposure and HLA in healthy donors (dated by TCRdb to about 2017). Concerning the study at large: An earlier analysis of fewer than 750 of the donors reported 276 Gb of sequence data and some 110 million unique TCR beta sequences obtained from approximately 180 million T cells. An early release that covered roughly 600 HLA-typed donors contained 250 to 350 gigabases of sequencing data and about 84 million unique TCR sequences. Of the roughly 400 genotyped donors, roughly 80% were placed in the genetic ancestry cluster associated with self-reported Caucasian donors. The study aimed to test whether signatures of past pathogen exposure could be identified by cataloging public T cell receptors. Using immunosequencing, the study profiled T cell repertoires from roughly 650 subjects and related those repertoires to cytomegalovirus serostatus. A separate validation cohort of more than 100 different subjects was used in addition to the roughly 700-subject first cohort. The study combined high-throughput TCR immunosequencing, statistical association of individual TCRs with disease status, and machine learning to predict cytomegalovirus infection status. A later analysis re-analyzed previously published TCR beta repertoires from approximately 700 donors and added high-resolution HLA genotyping to study TCR occurrence patterns. Rather than using new phenotypic data, the later analysis identified candidate immune exposures from TCR beta sequences and from how often those sequences occurred across donors. An earlier analysis of several hundred of the donors applied high-throughput TCR beta sequencing to assess whether each TCR beta V gene segment acted as functional or pseudogenic. Donor age, sex, ethnicity and CMV serostatus were compiled alongside the repertoire data. A later genetic analysis used genome-wide SNP genotypes for about three fifths of the 666 donors, treating that subset as a discovery cohort. All discovery cohort repertoires had been generated using a single sequencing platform. HLA typing covered class I and class II loci at four-digit resolution. The number of donors typed differed by locus, with about 629-630 for A, B, C, DRB1 and DQB1, around 500 for DQA1, about 610 for DPA1, and under 490 for DPB1. Roughly 5 DR-DQ haplotypes were handled as single units for association and clustering, since linkage in the cohort was strong. Among around 400 genotyped donors of the cohort, an average of about 240,000 unique TCR beta nucleotide sequences was sequenced per donor, of which approximately 18% were non-productive. Paper-wide results and their limitations: CMV serostatus was the only immune exposure information available for the cohort. Only TCR beta chains were sequenced in this cohort, and the absence of alpha or paired-chain data limited detectable features. According to a later analysis, most CMV-associated TCR beta chains appeared to be HLA-restricted, and the HLA associations seemed to be driven largely by CMV exposure. Strong co-occurrence of HLA alleles, especially DR and DQ, made assigning TCR associations to individual alleles difficult. The sequencing pipeline was judged likely to have produced a cluster of highly shared sequence variants as a technical artifact. Because counts were too low, seventeen rarely observed V segments, including chromosome 9 orphons, were left out of the earlier analysis of a few hundred of the donors. The authors suggested that the approach could potentially be extended to other disease states and immunological phenotypes. In the study, approximately 150 TCR beta chains were listed as associated with cytomegalovirus. In a later analysis, about 17,000 TCR beta sequences were associated with specific HLA alleles at a false discovery rate of 0.05. In a later genetic analysis, fewer N-insertions in productive TCRs were reported among donors in an Asian-associated ancestry cluster than the roughly 640-donor mean. In vitro tests confirmed that a few of the cytomegalovirus-associated TCR beta chains recognize cytomegalovirus antigens. A later analysis found that TCR association rates varied across HLA loci, with DRB1 alleles showing the most associated TCRs and HLA-C alleles the fewest. Most TCR sequences were seen in very few donors, while some public TCRs were found in many individuals. Compared with equally common non-associated chains, HLA-associated TCR beta chains in a later analysis were more clonally expanded and had lower generation probabilities. Some IMGT-functional V segments, including TRBV6-2 and TRBV6-3, could not be distinguished by the 87-base-pair reads and were therefore excluded. HLA typing was unavailable for some donors at each locus, so association tests used only the typed subset. Roughly uniform sequencing depth across donors was assumed in presence/absence analyses, although this assumption may not hold. In an earlier analysis of roughly 560 of the donors, most TCR beta V segments were observed in productive rearrangements about 90% or about 30% of the time, broadly matching IMGT annotations. Linkage disequilibrium might explain the correlated functional status among segregating V segments, but an unknown experimental factor could not be ruled out. According to a later analysis, parvovirus B19, influenza, CMV and Epstein-Barr virus appeared linked to several top co-occurrence clusters. The classifier was reported to diagnose cytomegalovirus status with high specificity and sensitivity in both the original and validation cohorts. In a later genetic analysis, a missense DCLRE1C variant was associated with V-gene and J-gene trimming of TCR beta chains, and the association was replicated in an independent cohort. A further reported finding was that TCR beta sequences accurately predicted the HLA-A and HLA-B alleles for most subjects in the first cohort.

A note on this clone: No cognate antigen has been identified for it. Base qualities are not at hand, and no much larger clone is one base apart.

The CDR3, cysteine through phenylalanine, is 17 amino acids long. CDR3 DNA is the only sequence kept; it has 51 bases, read in frame from the first base. Clipping removes 3 bases from V and 2 bases from J, with 13 as the unmatched junction base count. CDR1 and CDR2 are drawn from the germline V gene: LGHNA, YSLEER. Libraries were prepared through the immunoSEQ multiplex PCR assay. For the multiplex PCR, a mixture combining 60 forward primers for TCR Vbeta segments and 13 reverse primers for TCR Jbeta segments was used. The CDR3 region of rearranged TCR beta genes was amplified from genomic DNA by a multiplex PCR assay. The Illumina HiSeq System was used to sequence the amplified TCR beta libraries as 87-base-pair reads. On the authors' methods: A later analysis counted some 74 million unique TCR beta chains across the 670 or so repertoires, and roughly 11 million of these chains were shared by at least two donors. To remove PCR and sequencing errors, raw reads were error-corrected and collapsed into unique sequences using a nearest-neighbor algorithm that merged closely related sequences. Alignment of CDR3 sequences to IMGT reference sequences was used to assign V, D and J gene segments. For a sequence to be retained, at least a six-nucleotide match to both a V gene segment and a J gene segment was required. A rearrangement counted as productive if the CDR3 had no stop codons and remained in frame with V and J, and every other rearrangement counted as non-productive. Following IMGT convention, CDR3 was defined as the stretch from the second conserved V-encoded cysteine up to the conserved J-encoded phenylalanine. In an earlier analysis of some 550 of the donors, sequences lacking an unambiguous match to a single V gene segment were excluded. An earlier analysis of about 600 of the donors called V segments functional above 56.7% productive rearrangements and segregating when the between-donor standard deviation exceeded 5%. A statistical classification framework was built to diagnose cytomegalovirus status from the catalog of TCR beta chain sequences. A later analysis assigned V and J genes by comparing TCR nucleotide sequences with IMGT/GENE-DB human TR gene sequences. In a later analysis, CDR3 sequences and most-parsimonious VDJ recombination scenarios were assigned using the TCRdist pipeline. A later analysis defined each TCR beta chain by its CDR3 amino acid sequence plus V-gene family, and excluded reads lacking a unique V-gene family. A later analysis removed 550 to 700 highly shared, low-generation-probability nucleotide sequences to deal with suspected cross-contamination and a sequencing artifact. In a later analysis, a clonal expansion index was calculated for each public chain from normalized within-repertoire ranks of inferred template counts. A later analysis computed generation probabilities with a VDJ recombination model fitted to out-of-frame rearrangements, and checked the results against IGoR. In a later analysis, hypergeometric tests were used to score TCR-TCR, TCR-HLA and TCR-CMV co-occurrence, with a repertoire-size bias correction applied to TCR pairs. False discovery rates were estimated in a later analysis by permuting HLA or CMV assignments 20 times. A later analysis grouped co-occurring TCRs with DBSCAN, adding TCRdist sequence similarity when clustering within HLA-allele-positive subsets. Repertoires with fewer than 30,000 or more than 120,000 public chains, plus five repertoires with anomalous nucleotide sharing, were excluded from co-occurrence clustering. Imported from immuneACCESS, the table was reduced by TCRdb to in-frame sequences with V and J called. These copies leave out some clones; in studies compared against another copy, an unresolved V gene accounts for under half, and the cause of the remainder is not known. V, J and clone size reflect that table, while D and trimming were determined from the DNA. This sample gives over 150,000 clones in total; roughly two thirds of them show up just once. Together, the top ten hold about 4.9% of the sample.

The cohort was made up of approximately 670 healthy bone marrow donors. At the time of sampling, every cohort member was nominally healthy, though immune exposures that went unrecorded were likely present. The donor was CMV seropositive and belonged to the group of some 290 seropositive cohort members. Each donor provided a peripheral blood sample, and peripheral blood mononuclear cells were used for TCR beta sequencing. Genomic DNA was extracted from the blood cell samples with the Qiagen DNeasy Blood Extraction Kit. The receptor chain draws on TRBV4-3 and TRBJ2-7, and 7 junctional nucleotides match TRBD1. The sequencing sample was made of PBMCs. This receptor was taken from a woman aged 18-35 years in good health and CMV-seropositive. The sequence in DNA is TGCGCCAGCAGCCAGAGGATTCCGGGACAGCAGACCTACGAGCAGTACTTC. This sequence encodes CASSQRIPGQQTYEQYF.